The T cell receptor (beta chain) under discussion was sequenced for a study of blood T cell repertoires in COVID-19. This CDR3 spans 13 amino acids. Germline CDR1 and CDR2: MNHEY and SVGAGI. V shed 5 bases and J shed 3 bases, with 10 bases lying between them. Participants spanned ages about 18 to 100 years and resided in about 25 US areas. This clone appeared a single time. In the source study's methods: Reference gene primers were amplified, and this amplification served to estimate nucleated cell counts. Method: immunoSEQ multiplex PCR; TCRdb's copy keeps in-frame clones and lacks some. From that table come the V and J calls and clone size; the DNA was used to work out D and trimming. The data hold a few hundred thousand clones, with about four fifths observed a single time.

The genes are TRBV6-5 and TRBJ1-1; the D gene is possibly TRBD1 (5 bases). This TCR was sampled from a woman aged 40 to 50 who had recovered from COVID-19. Sequenced sample: PBMCs or T cells enriched from blood (not recorded which). The CDR3: CASSPRGDTEAFF. The CDR3 bases are TGTGCCAGCAGTCCCCGGGGGGACACTGAAGCTTTCTTT.